This entry concerns a single T cell receptor beta chain. Its antigen is still unknown. The data were taken from a study of T cell repertoires in cytomegalovirus infection. At the level of the study: Both a matching HLA type and CMV infection were indicated by public TCR beta signatures.

The CDR3 sequence is 15 residues long. CDR1 is MNHNY, CDR2 SVGAGI, per germline (reference sequence). Trimming took 2 bases from V and 4 from J; bases not matched to a gene: 3. Regarding the study as a whole: Identification of carriers of CMV plus the relevant HLA was achieved through cumulative public TCR beta family frequency. HLA-C-restricted CMV clonotypes gave the most frequent clonotype in two of eight donors.

In TCRdb, the reads were re-called with MiXCR into one record per CDR3 protein. The table includes 150,000 to 200,000 distinct CDR3 sequences, roughly a fifth detected once. The chain is built from TRBV6-6 and TRBJ2-4, with TRBD1 identical over 9 bases. This TCR was recovered from a human donor in good health (CMV status not recorded). Some clones in this sample may be carry-over from other donors' samples. The sequenced sample was PBMCs. The CDR3 reads CASSYAGTGKNIQYF. The CDR3 nucleotides read TGTGCCAGCAGTTACGCCGGGACAGGGAAAAACATTCAGTACTTC.